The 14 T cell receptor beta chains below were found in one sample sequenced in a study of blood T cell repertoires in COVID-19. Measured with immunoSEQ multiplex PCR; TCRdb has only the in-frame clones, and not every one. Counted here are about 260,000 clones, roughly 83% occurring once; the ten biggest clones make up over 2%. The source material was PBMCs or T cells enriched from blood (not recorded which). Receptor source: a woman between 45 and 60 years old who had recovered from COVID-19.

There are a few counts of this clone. Here the CDR3 reads CASSPNPVLMNTEAFF. CDR3 coding DNA: TGTGCCAGCAGCCCCAACCCGGTGCTTATGAACACTGAAGCTTTCTTT. This chain uses TRBV7-3 with TRBJ1-1; D is uncertain. CDR3 size: 16 residues. CDR1 and CDR2 from the germline V gene are SGHTA and FQGTGA. V was pared by 5 bases and J by 0 bases, with 16 bases between. Variable domain in full (rest from reference TRBV7-3 and TRBJ1-1): GAGVSQTPSNKVTEKGKYVELRCDPISGHTALYWYRQSLGQGPEFLIYFQGTGAADDSGLPNDRFFAVRPEGSVSTLKIQRTERGDSAVYLCASSPNPVLMNTEAFFGQGTRLTVV.

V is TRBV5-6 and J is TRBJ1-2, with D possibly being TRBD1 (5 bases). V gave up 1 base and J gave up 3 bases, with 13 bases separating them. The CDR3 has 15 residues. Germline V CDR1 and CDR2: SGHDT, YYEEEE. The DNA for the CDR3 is TGTGCCAGCAGCTTGAGGGGTCCTCGGCACTATGGCTACACCTTC. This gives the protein CASSLRGPRHYGYTF.

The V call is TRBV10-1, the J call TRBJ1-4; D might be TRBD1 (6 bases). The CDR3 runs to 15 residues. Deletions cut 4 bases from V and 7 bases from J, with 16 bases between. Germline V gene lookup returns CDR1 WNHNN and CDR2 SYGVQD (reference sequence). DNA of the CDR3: TGCGCCAGCAGTGTACCCAGCCGAGGGGGTGAAAAACTGTTTTTT. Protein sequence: CASSVPSRGGEKLFF.

The CDR3 DNA sequence: TGCAGTGTTGTAATTAACTATGGCTACACCTTC. This encodes CSVVINYGYTF. The chain carries TRBV20-1 and TRBJ1-2; D call uncertain. CDR1 DFQATT and CDR2 SNEGSKA come from the germline V gene (reference sequence). Deletions cut 7 bases from V and 1 base from J, with 7 bases between. CDR3 length: 11 residues.

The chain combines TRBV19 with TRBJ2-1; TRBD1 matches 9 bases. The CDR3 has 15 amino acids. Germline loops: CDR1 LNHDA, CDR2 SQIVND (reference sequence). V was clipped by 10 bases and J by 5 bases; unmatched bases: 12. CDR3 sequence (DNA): TGTGCCACCCTCGACCGGGACAGGGCTCACAATGAGCAGTTCTTC. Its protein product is CATLDRDRAHNEQFF.

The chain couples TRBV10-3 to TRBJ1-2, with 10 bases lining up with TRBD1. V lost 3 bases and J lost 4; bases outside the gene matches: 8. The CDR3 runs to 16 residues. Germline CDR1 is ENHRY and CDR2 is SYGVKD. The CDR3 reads CAISDRGQGRPYGYTF. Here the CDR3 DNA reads TGTGCCATCAGTGATAGGGGACAGGGGCGACCCTATGGCTACACCTTC.

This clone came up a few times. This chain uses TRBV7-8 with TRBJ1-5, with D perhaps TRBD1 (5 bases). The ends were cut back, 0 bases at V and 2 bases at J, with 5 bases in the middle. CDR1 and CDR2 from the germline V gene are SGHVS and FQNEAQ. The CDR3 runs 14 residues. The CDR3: CASSLARGNQPQHF. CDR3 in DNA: TGTGCCAGCAGCTTAGCCAGGGGCAATCAGCCCCAGCATTTT.

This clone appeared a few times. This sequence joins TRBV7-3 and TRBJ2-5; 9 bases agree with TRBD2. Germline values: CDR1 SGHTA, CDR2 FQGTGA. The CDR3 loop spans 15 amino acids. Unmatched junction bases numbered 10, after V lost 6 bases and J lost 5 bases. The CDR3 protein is CASSRTSAHRETQYF. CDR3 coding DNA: TGTGCCAGCAGTCGGACTAGCGCCCATCGGGAGACCCAGTACTTC.

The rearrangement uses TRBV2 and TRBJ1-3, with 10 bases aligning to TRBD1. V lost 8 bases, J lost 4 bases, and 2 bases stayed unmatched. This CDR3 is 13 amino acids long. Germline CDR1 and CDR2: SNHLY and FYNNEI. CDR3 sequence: CASGTGAGNTIYF. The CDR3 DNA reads TGTGCCAGCGGGACAGGGGCCGGAAACACCATATATTTT.

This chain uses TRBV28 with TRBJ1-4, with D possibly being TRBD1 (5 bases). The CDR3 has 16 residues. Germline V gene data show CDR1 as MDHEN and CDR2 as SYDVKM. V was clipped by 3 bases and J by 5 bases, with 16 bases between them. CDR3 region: CASSLPGKIGNEKLFF. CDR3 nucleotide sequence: TGTGCCAGCAGTTTGCCAGGGAAGATCGGGAATGAAAAACTGTTTTTT.

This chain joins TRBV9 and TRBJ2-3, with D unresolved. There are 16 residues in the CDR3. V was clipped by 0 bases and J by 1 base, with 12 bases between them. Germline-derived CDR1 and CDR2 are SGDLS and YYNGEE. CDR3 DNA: TGTGCCAGCAGCGTAGCGACTCACCCCGGCACAGATACGCAGTATTTT. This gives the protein CASSVATHPGTDTQYF. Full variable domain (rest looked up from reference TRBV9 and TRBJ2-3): DSGVTQTPKHLITATGQRVTLRCSPRSGDLSVYWYQQSLDQGLQFLIQYYNGEERAKGNILERFSAQQFPDLHSELNLSSLELGDSALYFCASSVATHPGTDTQYFGPGTRLTVL.

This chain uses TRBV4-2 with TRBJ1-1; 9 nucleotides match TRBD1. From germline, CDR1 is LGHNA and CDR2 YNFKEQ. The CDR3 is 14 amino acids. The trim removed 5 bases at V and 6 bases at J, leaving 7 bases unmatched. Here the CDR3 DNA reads TGTGCCAGCAGCAAGGGACAGGGTAACGCTGAAGCTTTCTTT. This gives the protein CASSKGQGNAEAFF.

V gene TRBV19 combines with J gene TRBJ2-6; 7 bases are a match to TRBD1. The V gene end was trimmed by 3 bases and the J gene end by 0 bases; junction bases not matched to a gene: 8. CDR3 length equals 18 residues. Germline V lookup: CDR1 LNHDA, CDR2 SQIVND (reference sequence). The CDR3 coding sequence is TGTGCCAGTAGTATCACCTCCGGGACAGTCTCTGGGGCCAACGTCCTGACTTTC. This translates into CASSITSGTVSGANVLTF. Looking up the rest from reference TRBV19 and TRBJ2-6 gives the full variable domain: DGGITQSPKYLFRKEGQNVTLSCEQNLNHDAMYWYRQDPGQGLRLIYYSQIVNDFQKGDIAEGYSVSREKKESFPLTVTSAQKNPTAFYLCASSITSGTVSGANVLTFGAGSRLTVL.

DNA of the CDR3: TGTGCCAGCAGTTTTTGGACAGCTAGCAATCAGCCCCAGCATTTT. It specifies CASSFWTASNQPQHF. This chain joins TRBV6-2 or TRBV6-3 and TRBJ1-5, with a weak D call TRBD1 (6 bases). Trimming took 4 bases from V and 0 from J, leaving 10 bases between them. The CDR3 totals 15 residues. Germline CDR1 and CDR2: MNHEY and SVGEGT.